This T cell receptor (beta chain) originates from a study of cytotoxic CD8 clonotypes in ibrutinib-treated CLL. TCR beta libraries used about 2.1 micrograms of DNA from cryopreserved PBMCs. Sequenced by immunoSEQ multiplex PCR; TCRdb stores in-frame clones only, minus some. The sample lists just over 200,000 clones; 70% were seen once. On this clone itself: Its antigen remains unknown.

Broader study findings: Public clonotypes, rarely seen, contracted or held steady on treatment. Having risen at ibrutinib response, clonality had fallen back toward baseline by progression.

This CDR3 region has 14 residues. The ends were cut back, 4 bases at V and 0 bases at J, with 7 bases in the middle. In germline, CDR1 is SGHRS, CDR2 YFSETQ. The clonotype was recovered from a human donor with chronic lymphocytic leukemia. The V call is TRBV5-1, the J call TRBJ2-2; TRBD1 is a possible D gene (6 bases). The sequencing here drew on PBMCs, taken after 12 months of ibrutinib treatment. In nucleotides, the CDR3 is TGCGCCAGCAGCCGGGACACGAACACCGGGGAGCTGTTTTTT. This gives the protein CASSRDTNTGELFF.